This paragraph covers one T cell receptor (beta chain) sequence. The antigen remains undetermined. The sample comes from a study of T cell responses to AZD1222 COVID-19 vaccine. Study-level findings and limits: Variant regions that are unmutated are reportedly the target of nearly half of spike-specific TCRs. Donors skewed white British and female; clonal diversity was possibly underestimated.

V was trimmed by 4 bases and J by 2 bases, leaving 14 bases between them. This CDR3 spans 16 amino acids. Germline V gene data show CDR1 as SGHDN and CDR2 as FVKESK. Produced via immunoSEQ multiplex PCR; TCRdb's table is partial and in-frame only. The sample has 140,000 or so clones; around 84% are singletons. This clonotype originated in an adult who received the AZD1222 COVID-19 vaccine. Sequenced material: peripheral blood, taken 28 days after the second AZD1222 dose. This chain uses TRBV14 with TRBJ2-2, with D maybe TRBD1 (5 bases). Written as DNA, the CDR3 is TGTGCCAGCAGCCCTATCAGGACAATCAACACCGGGGAGCTGTTTTTT. Encoded protein: CASSPIRTINTGELFF.